This TCR beta chain came from a study of shared T cell receptors in the human thymus. TCRdb's table, derived via immunoSEQ multiplex PCR, lists solely in-frame clones and lacks some. In the table there are about 660,000 clones, roughly 88% of which are singletons. This CDR3 is 15 amino acids long. Trimming removed 0 bases at V and 2 bases at J, with 8 bases between. Germline values: CDR1 SGHDT, CDR2 YYEEEE. The same sample was also studied in work on human thymus T cells. That publication notes: Serving as donors were healthy Finnish infants, each of whom was having open corrective surgery for congenital heart defects.

The sequence was obtained from a boy in the first two years of life with a congenital heart defect. This chain links TRBV5-6 with TRBJ2-2; perhaps TRBD2 as D (6 bases). Specimen: thymocytes. In DNA form, the CDR3 reads TGTGCCAGCAGCTTGGCCGGGGGTAACACCGGGGAGCTGTTTTTT. Translated: CASSLAGGNTGELFF. Variable domain in full (rest from reference TRBV5-6 and TRBJ2-2): DAGVTQSPTHLIKTRGQQVTLRCSPKSGHDTVSWYQQALGQGPQFIFQYYEEEERQRGNFPDRFSGHQFPNYSSELNVNALLLGDSALYLCASSLAGGNTGELFFGEGSRLTVL.